Following are 14 T cell receptor beta chains from one sample sequenced in a study of high-grade serous ovarian cancer treatment subgroups. The method was immunoSEQ multiplex PCR; TCRdb's version includes in-frame clones alone and lacks a portion of them. Among roughly 5,400 clones listed, roughly 69% were seen once. The tumor samples were collected prior to definitive surgery or chemotherapy. Sequenced sample: tumor tissue. The receptor source for this set is a human donor with high-grade serous ovarian cancer.

The chain joins TRBV5-5 to TRBJ1-1, with a tentative D call TRBD1 (5 bases). The CDR3 is 15 residues long. Germline CDR1 is SGHKS and CDR2 is YYEKEE (reference sequence). Trimming stripped 3 bases from V and 4 bases from J, with 16 bases between. The CDR3 region is CASSSIGGVGTEAFF. CDR3 in DNA: TGTGCCAGCAGCTCTATCGGAGGGGTGGGCACTGAAGCTTTCTTT.

The chain has TRBV11-2 and TRBJ2-1; 14 bases map to TRBD2. This CDR3 is 15 amino acids long. The V segment lost 4 bases and the J segment 8 bases; nucleotides outside the gene matches: 4. Germline CDR1 is SGHAT and CDR2 is FQNNGV. CDR3 in amino acids: CASSWTSGGSDEQFF. CDR3 sequence (DNA): TGTGCCAGCAGCTGGACTAGCGGGGGGTCGGATGAGCAGTTCTTC.

This chain connects TRBV6-5 to TRBJ2-7; possibly TRBD1 for D (7 bases). The germline CDR1 and CDR2 sequences are MNHEY and SVGAGI. Deletions cut 0 bases from V and 0 bases from J, with 9 bases between. CDR3 length equals 15 residues. The CDR3 loop is CASSYSRDSSYEQYF. The CDR3 DNA is TGTGCCAGCAGTTACTCGCGGGACAGCTCCTACGAGCAGTACTTC.

The chain recombines TRBV29-1 with TRBJ2-5; 12 nucleotides agree with TRBD1. The DNA end favors TRBJ2-7, so the J call may be wrong. The CDR3 consists of 13 residues. Germline values: CDR1 SQVTM, CDR2 ANQGSEA. The CDR3 region is CSVEGQGAGEQYF. The CDR3 DNA sequence: TGCAGCGTTGAGGGACAGGGGGCCGGCGAGCAGTACTTC.

The chain has TRBV18 and TRBJ2-7, with 9 positions matching TRBD1. V lost 1 base and J lost 3; bases outside the gene matches: 7. CDR3 size: 16 residues. In germline, CDR1 is KGHSH, CDR2 LQKENI. The CDR3 protein is CASSPREGQGLYEQYF. The DNA of the CDR3 is TGTGCCAGCTCACCACGGGAAGGACAGGGGCTCTACGAGCAGTACTTC. Full variable domain (remainder filled in from reference TRBV18 and TRBJ2-7): NAGVMQNPRHLVRRRGQEARLRCSPMKGHSHVYWYRQLPEEGLKFMVYLQKENIIDESGMPKERFSAEFPKEGPSILRIQQVVRGDSAAYFCASSPREGQGLYEQYFGPGTRLTVT.

This rearrangement joins TRBV6-6 to TRBJ1-1; a possible D gene is TRBD1 (5 bases). This CDR3 has 13 amino acids. Trimming left V 0 bases short and J 6 bases short, with 8 bases between. The V gene's germline CDR1 is MNHNY and CDR2 SVGAGI (reference sequence). The CDR3 coding sequence is TGTGCCAGCAGTTACTCGGGGGAATCTGAAGCTTTCTTT. Translating gives CASSYSGESEAFF.

This clone showed up just once. The chain couples TRBV6-1 to TRBJ1-3; no reliable D call. The CDR3 is 16 amino acids. The ends were cut back, 0 bases at V and 0 bases at J, with 9 bases in the middle. Germline loops: CDR1 MNHNS, CDR2 SASEGT. CDR3: CASSEAGRYSGNTIYF. The CDR3 bases are TGTGCCAGCAGTGAAGCGGGCCGCTACTCTGGAAACACCATATATTTT.

This clone was counted a single time. The chain couples TRBV7-3 to TRBJ2-2, with 12 bases identical to TRBD2. V dropped 3 bases and J dropped 1; count of bases not matched to a gene: 0. The CDR3 length is 16 residues. CDR1 is SGHTA, CDR2 FQGTGA, per germline. DNA for the CDR3: TGTGCCAGCAGCTTGGGACTAGCGGGGAACACCGGGGAGCTGTTTTTT. It encodes CASSLGLAGNTGELFF.

This chain connects TRBV6-1 to TRBJ1-1; 11 bases match TRBD1. The CDR3 consists of 14 residues. Germline V gives CDR1 MNHNS, CDR2 SASEGT. V was pared by 5 bases and J by 2 bases, with 1 base of the junction left unmatched. CDR3 nucleotide sequence: TGTGCCAGCAGTCGGACAGGGGGCAACACTGAAGCTTTCTTT. As protein: CASSRTGGNTEAFF.

By sample fraction, this clone is large. The rearrangement links TRBV7-8 to TRBJ1-3; maybe TRBD1 (6 bases). The CDR3 spans 14 residues. The V end lost 7 bases, the J end lost 3 bases, and 13 bases lay between the germline ends. Germline values: CDR1 SGHVS, CDR2 FQNEAQ. CDR3 DNA sequence: TGTGCCAGCACCGGGGGCGATGGTGGAAACACCATATATTTT. Translated: CASTGGDGGNTIYF.

The CDR3 DNA follows: TGTGCCACCCGACAGGGAATCATGAACACTGAAGCTTTCTTT. It encodes CATRQGIMNTEAFF. The chain couples TRBV6-5 to TRBJ1-1, with TRBD1 matching over 7 bases. Germline loops: CDR1 MNHEY, CDR2 SVGAGI. With 10 bases clipped from V and 0 bases from J, the junction kept 8 bases outside the gene matches. The CDR3 spans 14 residues.

The rearrangement joins TRBV7-8 to TRBJ1-5; no clear D. This CDR3 has 15 residues. CDR1 and CDR2 from the germline V gene are SGHVS and FQNEAQ. V was clipped by 3 bases and J by 9 bases, with 18 bases between them. The CDR3 loop is CASSFAVGAWRPQHF. The CDR3, as DNA: TGTGCCAGCAGCTTCGCAGTGGGAGCATGGCGGCCCCAGCATTTT.

V gene TRBV27 combines with J gene TRBJ1-5, with D perhaps TRBD1 (5 bases). There are 16 residues in the CDR3. Trimming pared 7 bases from V and 3 bases from J, leaving 19 bases between. CDR1 is MNHEY, CDR2 SMNVEV, per germline (reference sequence). CDR3 coding DNA: TGTGCCAGCAACCCCGCAGGGTTGGGACTCAATCAGCCCCAGCATTTT. This translates into CASNPAGLGLNQPQHF.

This clone is judged medium-sized. CDR3 protein: CASKGINSNQPQHF. CDR3 nucleotide sequence: TGTGCCAGCAAGGGCATAAATAGCAATCAGCCCCAGCATTTT. The genes are TRBV6-1 and TRBJ1-5; D is uncertain. Germline V gene data show CDR1 as MNHNS and CDR2 as SASEGT. The CDR3 loop spans 14 amino acids. V was trimmed by 7 bases and J by 0 bases, leaving 10 bases between them.